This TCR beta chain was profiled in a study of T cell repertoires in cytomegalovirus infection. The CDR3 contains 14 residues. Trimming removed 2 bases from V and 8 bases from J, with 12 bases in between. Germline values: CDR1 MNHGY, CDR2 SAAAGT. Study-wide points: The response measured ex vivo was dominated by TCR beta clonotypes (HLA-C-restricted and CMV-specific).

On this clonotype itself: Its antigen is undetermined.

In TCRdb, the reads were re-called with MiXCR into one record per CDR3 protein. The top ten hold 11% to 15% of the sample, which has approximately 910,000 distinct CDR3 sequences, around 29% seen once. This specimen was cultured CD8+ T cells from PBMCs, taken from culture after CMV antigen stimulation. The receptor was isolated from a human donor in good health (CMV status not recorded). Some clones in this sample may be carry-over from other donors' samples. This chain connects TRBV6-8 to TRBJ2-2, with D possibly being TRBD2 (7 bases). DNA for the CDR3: TGTGCCAGCAGTTACGCACAGGGAGGGGGGGAGCTGTTTTTT. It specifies CASSYAQGGGELFF.